This T cell receptor beta chain derives from a study of T cells in Graves' hyperthyroidism and ophthalmopathy. Trimming cost V 3 bases and J 5 bases; bases outside gene matches: 9. CDR1 and CDR2 from the germline V gene are LGHDT and YNNKEL (reference sequence). This CDR3 comprises 15 residues. The PBMCs were taken from approximately 9 ml of fresh peripheral blood. There were TCR beta CDR3 regions amplified from RNA transcripts. The study used the HTBI primer set for a first-round RT-PCR of the TCR CDR3. TCRdb ran MiXCR on the multiplex PCR reads and lists one entry per CDR3 protein. The sample consists of hundreds of thousands of distinct CDR3 sequences, roughly 20% of them appearing once.

The clonotype was recovered from a man aged 25 to 40 with Graves' ophthalmopathy. The specimen sequenced was blood. The chain links TRBV3-1 to TRBJ1-2, with TRBD1 identical over 7 bases. In nucleotides, the CDR3 is TGTGCCAGCAGCCAGGTAGGGGGCGGATATTATGGCTACACCTTC. It translates to CASSQVGGGYYGYTF. The full variable domain, with the rest looked up from reference TRBV3-1 and TRBJ1-2, is DTAVSQTPKYLVTQMGNDKSIKCEQNLGHDTMYWYKQDSKKFLKIMFSYNNKELIINETVPNRFSPKSPDKAHLNLHINSLELGDSAVYFCASSQVGGGYYGYTFGSGTRLTVV.